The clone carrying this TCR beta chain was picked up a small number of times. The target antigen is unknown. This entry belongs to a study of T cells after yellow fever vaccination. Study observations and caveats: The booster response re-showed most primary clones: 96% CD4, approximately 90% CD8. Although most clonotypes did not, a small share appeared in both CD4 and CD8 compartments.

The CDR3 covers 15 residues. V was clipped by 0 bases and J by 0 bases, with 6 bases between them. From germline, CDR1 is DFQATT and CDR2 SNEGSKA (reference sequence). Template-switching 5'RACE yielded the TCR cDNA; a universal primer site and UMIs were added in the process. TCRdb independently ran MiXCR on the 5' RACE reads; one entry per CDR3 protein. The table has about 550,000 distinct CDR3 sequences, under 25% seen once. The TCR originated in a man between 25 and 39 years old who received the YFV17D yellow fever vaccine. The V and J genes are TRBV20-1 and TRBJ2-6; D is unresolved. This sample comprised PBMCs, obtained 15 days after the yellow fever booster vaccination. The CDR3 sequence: CSAREPGSGANVLTF. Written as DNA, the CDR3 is TGCAGTGCTAGAGAGCCGGGCTCTGGGGCCAACGTCCTGACTTTC.